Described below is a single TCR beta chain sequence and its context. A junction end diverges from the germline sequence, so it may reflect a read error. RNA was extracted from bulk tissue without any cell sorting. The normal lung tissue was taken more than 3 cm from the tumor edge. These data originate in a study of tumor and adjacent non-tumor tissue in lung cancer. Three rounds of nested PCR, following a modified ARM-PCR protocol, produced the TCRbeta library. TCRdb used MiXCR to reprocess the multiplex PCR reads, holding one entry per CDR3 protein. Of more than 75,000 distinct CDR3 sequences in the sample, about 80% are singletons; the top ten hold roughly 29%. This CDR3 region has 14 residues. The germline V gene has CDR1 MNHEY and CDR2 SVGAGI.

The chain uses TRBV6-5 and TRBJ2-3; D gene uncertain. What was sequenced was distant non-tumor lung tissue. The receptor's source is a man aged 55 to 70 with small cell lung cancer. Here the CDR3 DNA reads TGTGTCAGCAGCCGAAGGGAAAACACATGTACGCAGTATTTT. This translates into CVSSRRENTCTQYF.